The 21 T cell receptor beta chains in this list originate from one sample, sequenced in a study of blood T cell repertoires in COVID-19. The repertoire was sequenced with immunoSEQ multiplex PCR; TCRdb's copy has only in-frame clones and lacks some. Of approximately 170,000 clones in the sample, over 75% are singletons; the top ten hold under 13%. Sequenced material: peripheral blood. The receptors were gathered from a human donor in a cohort sampled during active COVID-19.

The V and J genes are TRBV6-2 or TRBV6-3 and TRBJ2-3; a possible D gene is TRBD1 (5 bases). Deletions cut 7 bases from V and 4 bases from J, with 12 bases between. CDR3 length: 13 amino acids. Germline CDR1 and CDR2: MNHEY and SVGEGT. CDR3: CASNPQGADTQYF. In DNA, the CDR3 is TGTGCCAGCAACCCCCAGGGCGCAGATACGCAGTATTTT.

This sequence joins TRBV7-3 and TRBJ2-1, with TRBD1 matching 7 bases. This CDR3 is built from 15 residues. The V gene's germline CDR1 is SGHTA and CDR2 FQGTGA. Trimming took 3 bases from V and 4 from J; bases not matched to a gene: 6. The CDR3 DNA is TGTGCCAGCAGCTTCAGCACAGGGGCATACAATGAGCAGTTCTTC. Protein sequence: CASSFSTGAYNEQFF.

This chain links TRBV2 with TRBJ2-2, with 7 bases lining up with TRBD1. The germline gives CDR1 SNHLY, CDR2 FYNNEI. There are 15 residues in the CDR3. Trimming at V came to 5 bases and at J to 4 bases, leaving 7 bases not matched to a gene. The CDR3 nucleotides are TGTGCCAGCAGTATGGGACAGACGGGCACCGGGGAGCTGTTTTTT. Its protein is CASSMGQTGTGELFF.

This sequence joins TRBV7-9 and TRBJ1-1; D remains unclear. The V gene lost 1 base and the J gene lost 0 bases, with 9 bases spanning the gap. The CDR3 sequence is 15 residues long. Germline V gene data show CDR1 as SEHNR and CDR2 as FQNEAQ (reference sequence). CDR3 bases: TGTGCCAGCAGCTTAGTTCCGGGGATGAACACTGAAGCTTTCTTT. Protein: CASSLVPGMNTEAFF. Using reference TRBV7-9 and TRBJ1-1 for the parts outside the CDR3, the full variable domain is DTGVSQNPRHKITKRGQNVTFRCDPISEHNRLYWYRQTLGQGPEFLTYFQNEAQLEKSRLLSDRFSAERPKGSFSTLEIQRTEQGDSAMYLCASSLVPGMNTEAFFGQGTRLTVV.

The CDR3 protein is CASSLRPPLSGGSDEQFF. CDR3 nucleotides: TGTGCCAGCAGCCTCCGACCCCCACTCTCGGGGGGGTCAGATGAGCAGTTCTTC. This chain connects TRBV7-2 to TRBJ2-1, with TRBD2 matching over 8 bases. Germline values: CDR1 SGHTA, CDR2 FQGNSA. The V gene end was trimmed by 5 bases and the J gene end by 8 bases; junction bases not matched to a gene: 20. The CDR3 extends over 18 amino acids.

V and J are TRBV24-1 and TRBJ1-5, with 7 bases aligning to TRBD1. With V trimmed by 4 bases and J by 9 bases, 8 bases remained unmatched. Germline V lookup: CDR1 KGHDR, CDR2 SFDVKD. The CDR3 sequence is 14 residues long. The CDR3 DNA sequence: TGTGCCACCAGTGACGACAGGGATCTTGGGCCCCAGCATTTT. This translates into CATSDDRDLGPQHF.

The V gene is TRBV6-2 or TRBV6-3, the J gene TRBJ2-7; 7 positions agree with TRBD1. V gave up 0 bases and J gave up 2 bases; unmatched junction bases: 7. The CDR3 consists of 16 residues. Per the germline V gene, CDR1 is MNHEY and CDR2 is SVGEGT. CDR3: CASSYSETGVPYEQYF. In DNA form, the CDR3 reads TGTGCCAGCAGTTACTCGGAAACAGGGGTTCCCTACGAGCAGTACTTC.

The chain links TRBV13 to TRBJ2-7, with D possibly matching TRBD1 (6 bases). Trimming left V 5 bases short and J 4 bases short, with 12 bases between. The CDR3 has 13 residues. Germline CDR1 is PRHDT and CDR2 is FYEKMQ (reference sequence). The CDR3 sequence is CASSRQVMYEQYF. The CDR3 coding sequence is TGTGCCAGCAGCCGACAGGTTATGTACGAGCAGTACTTC.

The CDR3 loop is CASSRGTYEQYF. The CDR3 DNA reads TGTGCCAGCAGTAGGGGGACCTACGAGCAGTACTTC. The chain carries TRBV6-5 and TRBJ2-7, with a possible D match to TRBD1 (6 bases). Trimming removed 5 bases at V and 2 bases at J, with 7 bases between. Germline V gene data show CDR1 as MNHEY and CDR2 as SVGAGI. This CDR3 region has 12 residues.

This sequence joins TRBV5-4 and TRBJ2-7, with 12 bases fitting TRBD1. Germline assignment: CDR1 SGHNT and CDR2 YYREEE (reference sequence). The CDR3 loop spans 17 amino acids. The trim removed 0 bases at V and 4 bases at J, leaving 8 bases unmatched. The CDR3 DNA follows: TGTGCCAGCAGCTTGGGGGGCCCGGGACAGGGGGCTTACGAGCAGTACTTC. It encodes CASSLGGPGQGAYEQYF. The full variable domain, completed using reference TRBV5-4 and TRBJ2-7, is ETGVTQSPTHLIKTRGQQVTLRCSSQSGHNTVSWYQQALGQGPQFIFQYYREEENGRGNFPPRFSGLQFPNYSSELNVNALELDDSALYLCASSLGGPGQGAYEQYFGPGTRLTVT.

This sequence joins TRBV6-5 and TRBJ2-7; D gene ambiguous. Trimming took 4 bases from V and 5 from J, leaving 9 bases between them. The germline gives CDR1 MNHEY, CDR2 SVGAGI. The CDR3 contains 12 residues. CDR3: CASSFSRDEQYF. The CDR3 coding sequence is TGTGCCAGCAGTTTCAGCCGGGACGAGCAGTACTTC.

The V gene is TRBV6-5, the J gene TRBJ2-5; the match to TRBD1 covers 7 bases. CDR3 length equals 12 residues. Germline CDR1 MNHEY, CDR2 SVGAGI. After removal of 6 bases from V and 4 bases from J, the junction contained 2 bases not matched to a gene. This chain's CDR3 is CASRQGRETQYF. In DNA, the CDR3 is TGTGCCAGCAGACAGGGGAGAGAGACCCAGTACTTC.

This chain joins TRBV5-1 and TRBJ1-1, with D uncertain. There are 12 residues in the CDR3. CDR1 is SGHRS and CDR2 is YFSETQ in the germline V gene. Trimming pared 1 base from V and 4 bases from J, leaving 5 bases between. The CDR3 sequence: CASSLSGTEAFF. The CDR3 region has the DNA TGCGCCAGCAGCTTGTCCGGCACTGAAGCTTTCTTT.

The rearrangement links TRBV7-2 to TRBJ2-1; 10 nucleotides align to TRBD1. The V gene's germline CDR1 is SGHTA and CDR2 FQGNSA. V gave up 5 bases and J gave up 8 bases; unmatched junction bases: 9. This CDR3 has 15 amino acids. The CDR3 nucleotides read TGTGCCAGCAGCGACCGGGACAGGGGCGTCTATGAGCAGTTCTTC. Protein sequence: CASSDRDRGVYEQFF.

The chain combines TRBV7-9 with TRBJ2-1; 10 positions match TRBD2. Germline trimming cut 6 bases from V and 5 bases from J; bases unmatched to any gene: 13. This CDR3 has 17 amino acids. CDR1 SEHNR and CDR2 FQNEAQ come from the germline V gene (reference sequence). The CDR3 region is CASSSLTGTSVNNEQFF. The CDR3 bases are TGTGCCAGCAGTTCTCTCACCGGGACTAGCGTAAACAATGAGCAGTTCTTC. The full variable domain, in which reference TRBV7-9 and TRBJ2-1 provide the parts outside the CDR3, is DTGVSQNPRHKITKRGQNVTFRCDPISEHNRLYWYRQTLGQGPEFLTYFQNEAQLEKSRLLSDRFSAERPKGSFSTLEIQRTEQGDSAMYLCASSSLTGTSVNNEQFFGPGTRLTVL.

The V and J genes are TRBV2 and TRBJ2-7, with TRBD1 identical over 12 bases. Per the germline V gene, CDR1 is SNHLY and CDR2 is FYNNEI. The ends lost 8 bases at V and 0 bases at J; junction bases unmatched: 2. The CDR3 consists of 14 residues. The DNA for the CDR3 is TGTGCCAGCGGGACAGGGGGCGGCTCCTACGAGCAGTACTTC. Encoded protein: CASGTGGGSYEQYF. Variable domain in full (rest from reference TRBV2 and TRBJ2-7): EPEVTQTPSHQVTQMGQEVILRCVPISNHLYFYWYRQILGQKVEFLVSFYNNEISEKSEIFDDQFSVERPDGSNFTLKIRSTKLEDSAMYFCASGTGGGSYEQYFGPGTRLTVT.

The J gene is TRBJ1-5, the V gene TRBV30; a possible D gene is TRBD1 (5 bases). CDR1 and CDR2 from the germline V gene are GTSNPN and SVGIG (reference sequence). The CDR3 is 16 residues long. Trimming stripped 1 base from V and 0 bases from J, with 13 bases between. CDR3 loop: CAWSAIAGHSNQPQHF. The CDR3 region has the DNA TGTGCCTGGAGTGCCATCGCGGGGCATAGCAATCAGCCCCAGCATTTT.

This chain joins TRBV19 and TRBJ2-4; D call uncertain. The CDR3 is made up of 14 amino acids. V lost 9 bases and J lost 7, with 19 bases in between. Germline CDR1 and CDR2: LNHDA and SQIVND (reference sequence). This CDR3 reads CASSDKVGINIQYF. Written as DNA, the CDR3 is TGTGCCAGCTCAGACAAGGTCGGAATCAACATTCAGTACTTC.

This chain connects TRBV5-6 to TRBJ2-7; the D is unclear. V lost 0 bases and J lost 2, with 6 bases in between. Germline assignment: CDR1 SGHDT and CDR2 YYEEEE. The CDR3 sequence is 13 residues long. The CDR3 nucleotides read TGTGCCAGCAGCTTGGCCGTTACCTACGAGCAGTACTTC. This encodes CASSLAVTYEQYF.

In this sample, this clone turned up many times. In DNA form, the CDR3 reads TGTGCCAGCAGGGCAGTTAACCCCAATCAGCCCCAGCATTTT. This sequence encodes CASRAVNPNQPQHF. This rearrangement joins TRBV2 to TRBJ1-5; D not resolved. CDR1 is SNHLY and CDR2 is FYNNEI in the germline V gene. V was shortened by 6 bases and J by 3 bases, with 12 bases between the two germline ends. CDR3 length: 14 amino acids.

The J gene is TRBJ1-2, the V gene TRBV12-5; D gene ambiguous. The CDR3 is 14 residues long. The V and J ends lost 6 bases and 4 bases respectively, with 15 bases between them. Germline values: CDR1 LGHNT, CDR2 FRNRAP. Written as DNA, the CDR3 is TGTGCTAGTGGGGACGGAGGCCTCTCCTATGGCTACACCTTC. It codes for CASGDGGLSYGYTF.